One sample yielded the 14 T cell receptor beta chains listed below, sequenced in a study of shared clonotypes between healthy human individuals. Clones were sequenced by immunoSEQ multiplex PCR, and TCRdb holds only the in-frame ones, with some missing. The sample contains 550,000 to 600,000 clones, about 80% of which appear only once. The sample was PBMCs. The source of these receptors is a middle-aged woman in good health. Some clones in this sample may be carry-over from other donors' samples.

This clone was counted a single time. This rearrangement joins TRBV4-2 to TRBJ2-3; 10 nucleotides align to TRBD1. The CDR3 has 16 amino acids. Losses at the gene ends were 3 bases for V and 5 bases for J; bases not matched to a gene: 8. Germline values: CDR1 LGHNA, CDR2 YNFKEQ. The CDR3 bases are TGTGCCAGCAGCCAGCAAGGACAGGGGGATATAGATACGCAGTATTTT. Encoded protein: CASSQQGQGDIDTQYF.

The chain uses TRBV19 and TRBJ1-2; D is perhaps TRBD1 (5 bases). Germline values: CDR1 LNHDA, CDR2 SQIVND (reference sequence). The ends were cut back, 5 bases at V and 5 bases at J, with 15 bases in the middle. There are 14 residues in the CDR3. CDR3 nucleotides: TGTGCCAGTAGTTACTCCGGGACGGATTATGGCTACACCTTC. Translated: CASSYSGTDYGYTF.

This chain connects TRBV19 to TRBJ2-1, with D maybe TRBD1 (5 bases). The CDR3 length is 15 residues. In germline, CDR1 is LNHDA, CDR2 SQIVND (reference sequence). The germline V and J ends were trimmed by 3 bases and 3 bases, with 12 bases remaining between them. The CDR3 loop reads CASSMGLEFYNEQFF. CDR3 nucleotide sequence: TGTGCCAGTAGTATGGGGCTAGAATTCTACAATGAGCAGTTCTTC. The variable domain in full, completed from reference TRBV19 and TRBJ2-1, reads DGGITQSPKYLFRKEGQNVTLSCEQNLNHDAMYWYRQDPGQGLRLIYYSQIVNDFQKGDIAEGYSVSREKKESFPLTVTSAQKNPTAFYLCASSMGLEFYNEQFFGPGTRLTVL.

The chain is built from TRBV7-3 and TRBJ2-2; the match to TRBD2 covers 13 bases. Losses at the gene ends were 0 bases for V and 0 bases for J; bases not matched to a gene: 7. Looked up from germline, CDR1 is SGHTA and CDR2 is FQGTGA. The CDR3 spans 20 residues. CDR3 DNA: TGTGCCAGCAGCTTAACGTCACTAGCGGGAGGGACTTCGAACACCGGGGAGCTGTTTTTT. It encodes CASSLTSLAGGTSNTGELFF.

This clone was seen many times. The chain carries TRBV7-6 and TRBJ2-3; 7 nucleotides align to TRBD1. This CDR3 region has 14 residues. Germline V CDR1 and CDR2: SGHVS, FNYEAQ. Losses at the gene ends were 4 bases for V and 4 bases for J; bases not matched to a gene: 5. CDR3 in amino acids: CASSSWDSPDTQYF. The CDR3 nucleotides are TGTGCCAGCAGCTCCTGGGACAGCCCAGATACGCAGTATTTT.

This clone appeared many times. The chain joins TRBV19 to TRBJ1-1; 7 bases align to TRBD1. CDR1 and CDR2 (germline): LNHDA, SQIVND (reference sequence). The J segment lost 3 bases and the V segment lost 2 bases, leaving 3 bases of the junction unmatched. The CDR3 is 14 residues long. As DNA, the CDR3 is TGTGCCAGTAGTATACAGGGGGTCCACACTGAAGCTTTCTTT. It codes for CASSIQGVHTEAFF.

CDR3 in amino acids: CASSPSGSRGDTQYF. DNA for the CDR3: TGCGCCAGCAGCCCTAGCGGGAGCAGAGGGGATACGCAGTATTTT. The genes are TRBV5-1 and TRBJ2-3, with 10 positions matching TRBD2. The length of the CDR3 is 15 residues. The V gene's germline CDR1 is SGHRS and CDR2 YFSETQ. Losses at the gene ends were 4 bases for V and 6 bases for J; bases not matched to a gene: 8.

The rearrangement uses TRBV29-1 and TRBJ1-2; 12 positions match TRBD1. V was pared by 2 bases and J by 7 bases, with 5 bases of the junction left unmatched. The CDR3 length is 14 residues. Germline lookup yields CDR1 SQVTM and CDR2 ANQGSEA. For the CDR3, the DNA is TGCAGCGTTGAAAAGGGACAGGGGGCGCTTGGCTACACCTTC. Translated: CSVEKGQGALGYTF. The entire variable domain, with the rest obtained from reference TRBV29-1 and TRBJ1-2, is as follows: SAVISQKPSRDICQRGTSLTIQCQVDSQVTMMFWYRQQPGQSLTLIATANQGSEATYESGFVIDKFPISRPNLTFSTLTVSNMSPEDSSIYLCSVEKGQGALGYTFGSGTRLTVV.

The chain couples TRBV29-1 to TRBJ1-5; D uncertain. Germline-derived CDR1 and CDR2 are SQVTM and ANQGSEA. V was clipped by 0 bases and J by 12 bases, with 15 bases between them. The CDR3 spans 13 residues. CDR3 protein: CSVEEGRGSRQHF. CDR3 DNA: TGCAGCGTTGAAGAAGGTCGAGGGAGCCGCCAGCATTTT.

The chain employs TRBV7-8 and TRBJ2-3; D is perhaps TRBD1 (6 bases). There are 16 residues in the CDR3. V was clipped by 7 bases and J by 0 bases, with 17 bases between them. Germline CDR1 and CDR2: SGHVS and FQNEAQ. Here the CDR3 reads CASNLHQTGSTDTQYF. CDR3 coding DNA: TGTGCCAGCAACCTTCACCAGACAGGTAGCACAGATACGCAGTATTTT.

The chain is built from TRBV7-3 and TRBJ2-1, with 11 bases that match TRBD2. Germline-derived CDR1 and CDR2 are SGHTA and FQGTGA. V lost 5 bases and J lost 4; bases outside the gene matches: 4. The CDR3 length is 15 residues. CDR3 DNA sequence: TGTGCCAGCAGCGCCGGGACTAGCGGTTACAATGAGCAGTTCTTC. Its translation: CASSAGTSGYNEQFF.

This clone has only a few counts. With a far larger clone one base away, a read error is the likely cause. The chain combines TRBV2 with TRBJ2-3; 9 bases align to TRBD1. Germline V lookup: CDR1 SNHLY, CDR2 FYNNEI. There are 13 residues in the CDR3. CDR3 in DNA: TGTGCCGGCAGCACAGGGGGCACCGATACGCAGTATTTT. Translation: CAGSTGGTDTQYF. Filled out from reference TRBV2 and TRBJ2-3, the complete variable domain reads EPEVTQTPSHQVTQMGQEVILRCVPISNHLYFYWYRQILGQKVEFLVSFYNNEISEKSEIFDDQFSVERPDGSNFTLKIRSTKLEDSAMYFCAGSTGGTDTQYFGPGTRLTVL.

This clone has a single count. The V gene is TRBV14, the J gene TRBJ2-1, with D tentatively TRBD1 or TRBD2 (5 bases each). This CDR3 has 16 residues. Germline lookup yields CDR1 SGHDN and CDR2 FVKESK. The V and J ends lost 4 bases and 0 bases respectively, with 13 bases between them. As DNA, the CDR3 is TGTGCCAGCAGCCCCACGAAGGGGAGCTCCTACAATGAGCAGTTCTTC. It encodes CASSPTKGSSYNEQFF.

CDR3 DNA: TGTGCCAGCACCCTGGGGAACCTAGCGCAGACCGGGGAGCTGTTTTTT. Amino acids: CASTLGNLAQTGELFF. The chain has TRBV9 and TRBJ2-2; perhaps TRBD2 as D (6 bases). The CDR3 consists of 16 residues. The V end lost 6 bases, the J end lost 5 bases, and 20 bases lay between the germline ends. Germline lookup yields CDR1 SGDLS and CDR2 YYNGEE.